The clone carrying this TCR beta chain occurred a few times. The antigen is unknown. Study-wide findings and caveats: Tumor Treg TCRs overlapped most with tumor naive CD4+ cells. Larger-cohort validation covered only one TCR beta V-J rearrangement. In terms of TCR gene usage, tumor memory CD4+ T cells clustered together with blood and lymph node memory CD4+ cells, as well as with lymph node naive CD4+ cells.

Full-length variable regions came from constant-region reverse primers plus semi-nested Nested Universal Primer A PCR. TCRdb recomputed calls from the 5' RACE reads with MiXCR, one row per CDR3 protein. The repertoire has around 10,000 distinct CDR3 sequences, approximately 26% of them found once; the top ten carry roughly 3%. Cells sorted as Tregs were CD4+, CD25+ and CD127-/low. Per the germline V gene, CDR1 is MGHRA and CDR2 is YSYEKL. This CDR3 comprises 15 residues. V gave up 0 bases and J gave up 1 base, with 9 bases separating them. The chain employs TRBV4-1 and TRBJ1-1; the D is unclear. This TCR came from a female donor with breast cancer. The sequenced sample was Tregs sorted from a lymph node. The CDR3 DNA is TGCGCCAGCAGCCAAGATTCTTTGTCGAACACTGAAGCTTTCTTT. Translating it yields CASSQDSLSNTEAFF.